This T cell receptor (beta chain) emerged from a study of cytomegalovirus exposure and HLA in healthy donors. The study, taken as a whole, reports: The authors listed 150 to 200 TCR beta chains as cytomegalovirus-associated. In vitro assays verified that three CMV-associated chains recognized CMV antigens specifically. Generally TCR sequences proved uncommon, though certain public TCRs appeared in numerous donors. Subsequent analysis revealed that first-cohort TCR clusters tended to co-occur in the approximately 120 validation repertoires.

V shed 8 bases and J 7 bases; nucleotides not matched to a gene: 14. CDR1 is GTSNPN, CDR2 SVGIG, per germline (reference sequence). The CDR3 consists of 16 residues. Clones were sequenced by immunoSEQ multiplex PCR, and TCRdb holds only the in-frame ones, with some missing. This sample has around 300,000 clones; roughly 85% occur once, and the top ten carry approximately 1%. Comments on this clone: Its specificity is not known.

The rearrangement links TRBV30 to TRBJ1-4; 12 bases match TRBD1. The clonotype comes from a woman in her late teens or twenties in good health and CMV-seronegative. Sequenced: PBMCs. The DNA for the CDR3 is TGTGCCGGGGGGGACAGGGGGCGAATAGGGCCTGAAAAACTGTTTTTT. Its protein is CAGGDRGRIGPEKLFF.